This T cell receptor (beta chain) appears in the sequencing data of a study of cytomegalovirus exposure and HLA in healthy donors. On this clone itself: Its antigen remains unknown.

Use of 60 Vbeta and 13 Jbeta primers characterized the PCR. Method: immunoSEQ multiplex PCR; TCRdb's copy keeps in-frame clones and lacks some. The listing contains approximately 70,000 clones. Study-wide findings and caveats: Earlier analysis found most TCR beta V segments productive about 87% or about 30% of the time. An analysis that came later showed most CMV-associated TCR beta chains appearing HLA-restricted.

The V segment lost 0 bases and the J segment 11 bases; nucleotides outside the gene matches: 8. Looked up from germline, CDR1 is SGHTA and CDR2 is FQGNSA. The CDR3 has 16 residues. Material: PBMCs. This receptor was taken from a female donor in good health and CMV-seropositive. The chain joins TRBV7-2 to TRBJ1-6; 9 nucleotides align to TRBD1. The CDR3 DNA follows: TGTGCCAGCAGCTTAGCCTCCGGGACAGGGAAACCACCCCTCCACTTT. It translates to CASSLASGTGKPPLHF. Supplemented by reference TRBV7-2 and TRBJ1-6, the full variable domain reads GAGVSQSPSNKVTEKGKDVELRCDPISGHTALYWYRQSLGQGLEFLIYFQGNSAPDKSGLPSDRFSAERTGGSVSTLTIQRTQQEDSAVYLCASSLASGTGKPPLHFGNGTRLTVT.